Below are 25 T cell receptor beta chains sequenced from a single sample in a study of T cells in Graves' hyperthyroidism and ophthalmopathy (dated by TCRdb to the late 2010s). Receptor amplification or capture employed multiplex PCR. The listed sequencing device is Illumina HiSeq 2000. The TCR beta CDR3 regions were amplified from the RNA transcripts. For the first round of RT-PCR on the TCR CDR3, the HTBI primer set was used together with the Qiagen OneStep RT-PCR kit. TCRdb applied fastp at Q25 and MiXCR to the public reads, then kept only in-frame beta chains. For every CDR3 protein sequence, its rows merge into one entry that carries the most common genes and DNA. Within this sample are roughly 800,000 distinct CDR3 sequences, with roughly 40% of them counted one time only. The ten largest clones capture about 9% of the sample. The sample taken for sequencing was blood. The receptors derive from a young man with Graves' hyperthyroidism.

This clonotype was seen only a few times. The V gene is TRBV6-5, the J gene TRBJ1-2; no reliable D call. The V gene's germline CDR1 is MNHEY and CDR2 SVGAGI. The CDR3 has 14 residues. Deletions cut 0 bases from V and 6 bases from J, with 11 bases between. In nucleotides, the CDR3 is TGTGCCAGCAGTTACTCGTGGGCAGATAATGGCTACACCTTC. Translated: CASSYSWADNGYTF.

This clonotype showed up many times. The chain employs TRBV25-1 and TRBJ2-7, with D unresolved. CDR1 and CDR2 from the germline V gene are MGHDK and SYGVNS. This CDR3 is built from 14 residues. Trimming shortened V by 2 bases and J by 2 bases, and 10 bases separated the two germline ends. CDR3 nucleotides: TGTGCCAGCAGTGAAGGTGTGGCGGCCTACGAGCAGTACTTC. Translation gives CASSEGVAAYEQYF.

The table lists this clonotype with a count of one. This chain connects TRBV20-1 to TRBJ2-7; D ambiguous. CDR1 DFQATT and CDR2 SNEGSKA come from the germline V gene (reference sequence). V was pared by 4 bases and J by 4 bases, with 20 bases between. The CDR3 covers 15 residues. CDR3: CSANHLDPRPYEQYF. CDR3 coding DNA: TGCAGTGCTAACCACCTAGACCCCAGGCCGTACGAGCAGTACTTC.

This clonotype was counted many times. The CDR3 is CASKVNTEAFF. The CDR3 DNA follows: TGTGCCAGTAAAGTGAACACTGAAGCTTTCTTT. The chain is built from TRBV19 and TRBJ1-1, with unresolved D. Germline V gene data show CDR1 as LNHDA and CDR2 as SQIVND (reference sequence). This CDR3 spans 11 amino acids. Trimming took off 7 bases at V and 0 bases at J, with 3 bases between the two ends. The full variable domain, rest sourced from reference TRBV19 and TRBJ1-1, is DGGITQSPKYLFRKEGQNVTLSCEQNLNHDAMYWYRQDPGQGLRLIYYSQIVNDFQKGDIAEGYSVSREKKESFPLTVTSAQKNPTAFYLCASKVNTEAFFGQGTRLTVV.

Regarding this clonotype: One end of the junction does not line up with germline, which may come from a read error. This chain connects TRBV7-2 to TRBJ2-7, with unresolved D. Germline loops: CDR1 SGHTA, CDR2 FQGNSA. CDR3 size: 15 residues. The CDR3 nucleotides are TGTGCCAGCAGCTTAGCAGTTTCGCATACCTACGAGAAGTACTTC. It is translated as CASSLAVSHTYEKYF. The complete variable domain, with remaining parts taken from reference TRBV7-2 and TRBJ2-7, reads GAGVSQSPSNKVTEKGKDVELRCDPISGHTALYWYRQSLGQGLEFLIYFQGNSAPDKSGLPSDRFSAERTGGSVSTLTIQRTQQEDSAVYLCASSLAVSHTYEKYFGPGTRLTVT.

Comment on this clonotype: The junction differs from germline at one of its ends, possibly a read error. DNA of the CDR3: TGTGCCAGCAGCTTTACCCAGAACACTGAAGCTTCCTTT. It translates to CASSFTQNTEASF. The rearrangement uses TRBV12-3 or TRBV12-4 and TRBJ1-1, with D uncertain. The CDR3 totals 13 residues.

This clonotype was picked up a small number of times. This chain uses TRBV20-1 with TRBJ2-5, with D tentatively TRBD2 (5 bases). Germline CDR1 and CDR2: DFQATT and SNEGSKA (reference sequence). Trimming left V 7 bases short and J 4 bases short, with 22 bases between. This CDR3 spans 15 amino acids. CDR3 residues: CSVIRGSLVLETQYF. The CDR3, as DNA: TGCAGTGTCATAAGAGGGAGCCTAGTCCTAGAGACCCAGTACTTC.

The V gene is TRBV10-3, the J gene TRBJ2-3, with 9 bases lining up with TRBD1. The germline CDR1 and CDR2 sequences are ENHRY and SYGVKD. This CDR3 comprises 15 residues. With V trimmed by 6 bases and J by 3 bases, 7 bases remained unmatched. CDR3 amino acids: CAISPRDRATDTQYF. CDR3 DNA: TGTGCCATCAGCCCCCGGGACAGGGCAACAGATACGCAGTATTTT.

There are a few counts of this clonotype. The chain has TRBV6-2 or TRBV6-3 and TRBJ2-7; weak D call: TRBD1 (5 bases). The CDR3 length is 11 residues. Trimming left V 6 bases short and J 7 bases short, with 10 bases between. Per germline, CDR1 MNHEY and CDR2 SVGEGT. The CDR3 region has the DNA TGTGCCAGCAGATCAGGACAAGAGCAGTACTTC. It is translated as CASRSGQEQYF.

The V and J genes are TRBV9 and TRBJ1-1; 9 bases agree with TRBD1. CDR1 and CDR2 from the germline V gene are SGDLS and YYNGEE. V shed 4 bases and J 6 bases; nucleotides not matched to a gene: 7. There are 14 residues in the CDR3. This CDR3 reads CASSRGQGYSEAFF. In nucleotides, the CDR3 is TGTGCCAGCAGCCGGGGACAGGGATATTCTGAAGCTTTCTTT.

This clonotype was seen at least ten times. The rearrangement joins TRBV2 to TRBJ1-1; weak D call: TRBD1 (6 bases). This CDR3 has 15 residues. Germline CDR1 SNHLY, CDR2 FYNNEI. Deletions cut 3 bases from V and 0 bases from J, with 11 bases between. This CDR3 reads CASSEGARVNTEAFF. The CDR3 nucleotides read TGTGCCAGCAGTGAGGGGGCCAGGGTGAACACTGAAGCTTTCTTT.

Only a few counts were recorded for this clonotype. The chain couples TRBV6-5 to TRBJ2-7; 8 bases are a match to TRBD1. CDR1 is MNHEY, CDR2 SVGAGI, per germline. This CDR3 has 14 residues. The V segment lost 4 bases and the J segment 7 bases; nucleotides outside the gene matches: 9. The CDR3 here is CASSLRGTGREQYF. The CDR3 DNA is TGTGCCAGCAGTTTACGAGGGACAGGTCGAGAGCAGTACTTC.

This clonotype occurred many times. The chain uses TRBV10-2 and TRBJ1-2; D may be TRBD1 (5 bases). Trimming pared 2 bases from V and 3 bases from J, leaving 7 bases between. This CDR3 spans 13 amino acids. Germline V lookup: CDR1 WSHSY, CDR2 SAAADI. In nucleotides, the CDR3 is TGCGCCAGCAGTGAGCAGGGTTACTATGGCTACACCTTC. The encoded protein is CASSEQGYYGYTF.

V usage is TRBV7-2 and J usage is TRBJ2-7; 9 bases are shared with TRBD1. This CDR3 spans 14 amino acids. Germline CDR1 and CDR2: SGHTA and FQGNSA. V shed 8 bases and J 5 bases; nucleotides not matched to a gene: 10. CDR3 sequence reads: CASGTTGGVHEQYF. The CDR3 DNA sequence: TGTGCCAGCGGAACTACAGGGGGCGTTCACGAGCAGTACTTC.

This clonotype was detected only a few times. V is TRBV28 and J is TRBJ1-5; 7 bases are a match to TRBD1. Looked up from germline, CDR1 is MDHEN and CDR2 is SYDVKM. J was trimmed by 0 bases and V by 5 bases; bases with no gene match: 4. The CDR3 runs to 15 residues. In nucleotides, the CDR3 is TGTGCCAGCAGTCGACAGGGACCTAGCAATCAGCCCCAGCATTTT. This encodes CASSRQGPSNQPQHF. Full variable domain (remainder filled in from reference TRBV28 and TRBJ1-5): DVKVTQSSRYLVKRTGEKVFLECVQDMDHENMFWYRQDPGLGLRLIYFSYDVKMKEKGDIPEGYSVSREKKERFSLILESASTNQTSMYLCASSRQGPSNQPQHFGDGTRLSIL.

In regard to this clonotype: This sequence may be a read error, since a much larger clone differs from it by one base. The chain carries TRBV29-1 and TRBJ2-3; D remains unclear. Trimming cost V 5 bases and J 4 bases, with 4 bases left between them. Germline loops: CDR1 SQVTM, CDR2 ANQGSEA. This CDR3 has 10 amino acids. The DNA for the CDR3 is TGCAGCGTTTGGGCAGATACGCAGTATTTT. It encodes CSVWADTQYF.

This clonotype was seen a handful of times. The chain couples TRBV20-1 to TRBJ2-7, with 9 bases lining up with TRBD1. Per germline, CDR1 DFQATT and CDR2 SNEGSKA (reference sequence). The CDR3 is 15 residues long. V shed 0 bases, J shed 2 bases, and the junction held 5 bases outside the gene matches. The DNA of the CDR3 is TGCAGTGCTAGAGATTTGGGGACAGGGCCCTACGAGCAGTACTTC. Translating gives CSARDLGTGPYEQYF.

This clonotype was found a few times. This sequence joins TRBV7-8 and TRBJ2-7, with 7 bases that match TRBD1. The CDR3 covers 14 residues. J gave up 2 bases and V 5 bases, and 6 bases lay outside the gene matches. Germline CDR1 and CDR2: SGHVS and FQNEAQ. For the CDR3, the DNA is TGTGCCAGCAGCACCCGACAGGGTACCTACGAGCAGTACTTC. It translates to CASSTRQGTYEQYF. The full variable domain, its missing parts supplied by reference TRBV7-8 and TRBJ2-7, is GAGVSQSPRYKVAKRGQDVALRCDPISGHVSLFWYQQALGQGPEFLTYFQNEAQLDKSGLPSDRFFAERPEGSVSTLKIQRTQQEDSAVYLCASSTRQGTYEQYFGPGTRLTVT.

This clonotype has just one count. The chain couples TRBV29-1 to TRBJ1-5; 7 nucleotides align to TRBD1. CDR1 is SQVTM, CDR2 ANQGSEA, per germline. The CDR3 is 15 amino acids. Trimming took 8 bases from V and 0 from J; bases not matched to a gene: 10. CDR3 region: CSSPTGEDSNQPQHF. For the CDR3, the DNA is TGCAGCAGCCCAACAGGGGAAGATAGCAATCAGCCCCAGCATTTT.

The rearrangement uses TRBV20-1 and TRBJ1-2; D unclear. Trimming stripped 6 bases from V and 3 bases from J, with 20 bases between. Germline values: CDR1 DFQATT, CDR2 SNEGSKA (reference sequence). This CDR3 spans 15 amino acids. CDR3 nucleotide sequence: TGCAGTGCAACCCCGGGTTCCCCTGGGCACTATGGCTACACCTTC. Its translation: CSATPGSPGHYGYTF.

This clonotype is a singleton in its sample. The gene calls are TRBV4-2 and TRBJ2-6; D unresolved. CDR3 length: 17 amino acids. V was pared by 3 bases and J by 2 bases, with 14 bases between. Germline loops: CDR1 LGHNA, CDR2 YNFKEQ. For the CDR3, the DNA is TGTGCCAGCAGCCAGCGTTTACTCGACGCTGGGGCCAACGTCCTGACTTTC. Translated, it gives CASSQRLLDAGANVLTF.

The V call is TRBV25-1, the J call TRBJ2-2; maybe TRBD1 (5 bases). Germline loops: CDR1 MGHDK, CDR2 SYGVNS. V lost 4 bases and J 4 bases, leaving 16 bases between the germline ends. The CDR3 spans 16 residues. In nucleotides, the CDR3 is TGTGCCAGCAGTGCAGACTCAACAGGTACCACCGGGGAGCTGTTTTTT. It translates to CASSADSTGTTGELFF.

Details on this clonotype: The junction departs from germline at one end; a sequencing error may be responsible. The V gene is TRBV15, the J gene TRBJ2-6, with D uncertain. This CDR3 contains 13 residues. Germline CDR1 reads LNHNV; CDR2 reads YYDKDF (reference sequence). The CDR3 region is CATSRVPANTEAF. The CDR3 coding sequence is TGTGCCACCAGCAGAGTTCCGGCGAACACTGAAGCTTTC.

The V and J genes are TRBV2 and TRBJ2-7, with no clear D. Germline V gives CDR1 SNHLY, CDR2 FYNNEI. The V end lost 2 bases, the J end lost 0 bases, and 11 bases lay between the germline ends. There are 15 residues in the CDR3. The CDR3 spells CASSESGFVSYEQYF. The CDR3 bases are TGTGCCAGCAGTGAATCCGGGTTTGTCTCCTACGAGCAGTACTTC.

The chain recombines TRBV9 with TRBJ1-5; D not certain. The CDR3 loop spans 15 amino acids. Germline assignment: CDR1 SGDLS and CDR2 YYNGEE. The V end lost 4 bases, the J end lost 1 base, and 12 bases lay between the germline ends. CDR3 sequence: CASSLRGESNQPQHF. As DNA, the CDR3 is TGTGCCAGCAGCTTGCGGGGTGAGAGCAATCAGCCCCAGCATTTT.